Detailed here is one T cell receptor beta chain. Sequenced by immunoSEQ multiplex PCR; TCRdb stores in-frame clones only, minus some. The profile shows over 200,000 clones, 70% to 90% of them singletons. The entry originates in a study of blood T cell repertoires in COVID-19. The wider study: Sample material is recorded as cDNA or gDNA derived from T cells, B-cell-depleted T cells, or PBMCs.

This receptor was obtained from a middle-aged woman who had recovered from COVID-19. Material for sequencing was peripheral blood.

The CDR3 sequence is CASTVSDRRGSDTQYF. The CDR3 nucleotides read TGTGCCAGTACCGTCTCCGACAGGCGAGGGTCCGATACGCAGTATTTT. The chain joins TRBV19 to TRBJ2-3, with D possibly being TRBD1 (6 bases). With 7 bases removed from V and 6 bases from J, the gap between germline ends came to 23 bases. Germline loops: CDR1 LNHDA, CDR2 SQIVND (reference sequence). There are 16 residues in the CDR3.